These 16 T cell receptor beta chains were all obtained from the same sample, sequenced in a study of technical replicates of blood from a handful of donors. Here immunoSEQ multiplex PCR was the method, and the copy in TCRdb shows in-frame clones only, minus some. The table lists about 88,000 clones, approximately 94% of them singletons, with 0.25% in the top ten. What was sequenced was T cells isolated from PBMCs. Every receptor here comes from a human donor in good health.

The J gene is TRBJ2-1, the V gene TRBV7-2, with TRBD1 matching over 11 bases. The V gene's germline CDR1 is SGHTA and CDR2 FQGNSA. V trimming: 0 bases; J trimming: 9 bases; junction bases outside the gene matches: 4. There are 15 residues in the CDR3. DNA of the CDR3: TGTGCCAGCAGCTTAGCTTGGACAGGGGGCGGTGAGCAGTTCTTC. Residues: CASSLAWTGGGEQFF. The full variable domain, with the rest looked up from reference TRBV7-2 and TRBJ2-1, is GAGVSQSPSNKVTEKGKDVELRCDPISGHTALYWYRQSLGQGLEFLIYFQGNSAPDKSGLPSDRFSAERTGGSVSTLTIQRTQQEDSAVYLCASSLAWTGGGEQFFGPGTRLTVL.

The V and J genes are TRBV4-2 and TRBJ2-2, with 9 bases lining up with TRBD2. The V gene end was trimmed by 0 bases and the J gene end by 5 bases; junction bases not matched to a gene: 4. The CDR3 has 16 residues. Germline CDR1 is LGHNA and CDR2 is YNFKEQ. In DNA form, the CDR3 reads TGTGCCAGCAGCCAAGATGGCGGGGGGGCTACCGGGGAGCTGTTTTTT. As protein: CASSQDGGGATGELFF.

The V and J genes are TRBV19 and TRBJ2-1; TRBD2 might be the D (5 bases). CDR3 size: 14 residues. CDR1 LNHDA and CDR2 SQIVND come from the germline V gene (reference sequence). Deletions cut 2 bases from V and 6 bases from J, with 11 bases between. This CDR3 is CASSIRGSPNEQFF. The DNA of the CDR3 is TGTGCCAGTAGTATACGGGGTTCGCCCAATGAGCAGTTCTTC.

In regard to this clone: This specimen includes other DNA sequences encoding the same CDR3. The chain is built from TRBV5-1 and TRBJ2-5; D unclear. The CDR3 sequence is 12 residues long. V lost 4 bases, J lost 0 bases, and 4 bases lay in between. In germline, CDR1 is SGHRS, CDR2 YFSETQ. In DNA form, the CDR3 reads TGCGCCAGCAGCAGAGACCAAGAGACCCAGTACTTC. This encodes CASSRDQETQYF.

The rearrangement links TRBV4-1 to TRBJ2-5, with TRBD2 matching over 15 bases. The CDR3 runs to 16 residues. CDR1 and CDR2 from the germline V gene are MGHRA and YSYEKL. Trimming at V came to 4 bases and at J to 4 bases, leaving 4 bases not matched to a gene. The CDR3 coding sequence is TGCGCCAGCAGCCTCGGACTAGCGGGAGGGTCAGAGACCCAGTACTTC. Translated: CASSLGLAGGSETQYF.

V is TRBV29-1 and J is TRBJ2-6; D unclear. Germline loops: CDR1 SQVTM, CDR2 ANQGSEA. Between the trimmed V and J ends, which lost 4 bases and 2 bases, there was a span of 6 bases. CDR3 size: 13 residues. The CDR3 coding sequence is TGCAGCGTTGCCAGGCCTGGGGCCAACGTCCTGACTTTC. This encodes CSVARPGANVLTF. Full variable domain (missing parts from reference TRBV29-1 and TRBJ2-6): SAVISQKPSRDICQRGTSLTIQCQVDSQVTMMFWYRQQPGQSLTLIATANQGSEATYESGFVIDKFPISRPNLTFSTLTVSNMSPEDSSIYLCSVARPGANVLTFGAGSRLTVL.

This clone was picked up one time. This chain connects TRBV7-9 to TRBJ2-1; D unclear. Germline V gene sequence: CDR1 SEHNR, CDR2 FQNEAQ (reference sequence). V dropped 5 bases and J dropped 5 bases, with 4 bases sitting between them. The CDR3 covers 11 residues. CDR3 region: CASSQNNEQFF. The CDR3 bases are TGTGCCAGCAGCCAGAACAATGAGCAGTTCTTC.

CDR3 coding DNA: TGTGCCAGCAGCGAGGCTTCAGGGGGCCGGGAAAAACTGTTTTTT. Translation: CASSEASGGREKLFF. This chain connects TRBV28 to TRBJ1-4; 8 nucleotides line up with TRBD1. After removal of 6 bases from V and 8 bases from J, the junction contained 11 bases not matched to a gene. Germline loops: CDR1 MDHEN, CDR2 SYDVKM. The CDR3 totals 15 residues.

The DNA for the CDR3 is TGTGCCAGCAGTTACTCGAGGGCGGCTTATGGCTACACCTTC. This codes for CASSYSRAAYGYTF. The chain has TRBV6-5 and TRBJ1-2; D not certain. The CDR3 runs 14 residues. The V gene lost 0 bases and the J gene lost 5 bases, with 10 bases spanning the gap. Germline V gene data show CDR1 as MNHEY and CDR2 as SVGAGI.

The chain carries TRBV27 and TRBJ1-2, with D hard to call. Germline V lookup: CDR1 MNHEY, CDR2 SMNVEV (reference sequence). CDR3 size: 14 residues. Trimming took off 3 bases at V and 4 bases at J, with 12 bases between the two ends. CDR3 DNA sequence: TGTGCCAGCAGTTTGGCGACTGGAGCCTATGGCTACACCTTC. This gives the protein CASSLATGAYGYTF.

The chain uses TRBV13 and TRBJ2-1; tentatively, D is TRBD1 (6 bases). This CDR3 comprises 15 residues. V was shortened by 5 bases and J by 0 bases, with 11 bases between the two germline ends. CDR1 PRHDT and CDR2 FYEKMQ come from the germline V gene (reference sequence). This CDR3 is CASSHRVGSYNEQFF. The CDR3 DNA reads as TGTGCCAGCAGCCACAGGGTAGGCTCCTACAATGAGCAGTTCTTC.

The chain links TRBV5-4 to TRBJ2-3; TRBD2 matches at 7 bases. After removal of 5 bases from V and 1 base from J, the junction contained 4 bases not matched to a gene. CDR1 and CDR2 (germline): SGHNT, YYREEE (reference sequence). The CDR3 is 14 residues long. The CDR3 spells CASRGGEGTDTQYF. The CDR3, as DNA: TGTGCCAGCAGGGGGGGGGAGGGCACAGATACGCAGTATTTT.

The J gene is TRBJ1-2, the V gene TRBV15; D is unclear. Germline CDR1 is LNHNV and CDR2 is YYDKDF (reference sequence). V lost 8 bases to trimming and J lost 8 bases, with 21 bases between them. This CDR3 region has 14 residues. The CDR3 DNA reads TGTGCCACCGGCCGGAGTGGGGAGTACTGGGGCTACACCTTC. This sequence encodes CATGRSGEYWGYTF.

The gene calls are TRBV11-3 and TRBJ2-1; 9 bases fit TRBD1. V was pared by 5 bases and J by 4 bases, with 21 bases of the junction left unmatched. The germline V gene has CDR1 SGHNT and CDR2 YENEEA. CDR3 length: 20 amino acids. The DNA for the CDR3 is TGTGCCAGCAGCGCTGAAACGGGACAGGGCTCTATTGGTGCGTACAATGAGCAGTTCTTC. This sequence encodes CASSAETGQGSIGAYNEQFF.

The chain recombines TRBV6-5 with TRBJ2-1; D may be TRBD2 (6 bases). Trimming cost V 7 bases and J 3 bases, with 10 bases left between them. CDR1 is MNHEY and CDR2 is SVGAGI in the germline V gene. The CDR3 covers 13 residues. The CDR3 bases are TGTGCCAGCACGGGAGTGGGCTACAATGAGCAGTTCTTC. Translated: CASTGVGYNEQFF.

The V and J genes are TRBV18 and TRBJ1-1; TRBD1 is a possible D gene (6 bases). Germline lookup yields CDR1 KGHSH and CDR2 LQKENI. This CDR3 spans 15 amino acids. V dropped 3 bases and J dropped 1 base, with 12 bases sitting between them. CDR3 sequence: CASSPLGQTNTEAFF. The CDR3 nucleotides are TGTGCCAGCTCACCCCTCGGACAGACGAACACTGAAGCTTTCTTT.